A selection of T cell receptor beta chains follows, all from one sample in a study of shared clonotypes between healthy human individuals. Assay: immunoSEQ multiplex PCR; the TCRdb copy retains only in-frame clones and omits some. The sample holds 1.4 million to 1.5 million clones, roughly 97% seen once. The sample comprised naive CD4+ T cells sorted from blood. These receptor sequences come from a young man in good health. Both conserved end residues are part of each CDR3. The D gene is left open where the match is weak. Only some rows state a clone size, as once, few, many or a class for expanded clones.

CDR3nt | CDR3aa | v_gene | d_gene | j_gene | abundance
TGTGCCAGCAGTGAAAAAGGGACAGGGGGCATGGATGAGCAGTTCTTC | CASSEKGTGGMDEQFF | TRBV2 | TRBD1 | TRBJ2-1 | NA
TGCGCCAGCAGCTTTGGGGGACATCAGCCCCAGCATTTT | CASSFGGHQPQHF | TRBV5-1 | NA | TRBJ1-5 | NA
TGTGCCAGCAGTGAAGCGGCGCTGACTAGCGGGAGTGAAGATACGCAGTATTTT | CASSEAALTSGSEDTQYF | TRBV2 | TRBD2 | TRBJ2-3 | NA
TGTGCCAGCAGCTTGGTAGCTTCCTACAATGAGCAGTTCTTC | CASSLVASYNEQFF | TRBV13 | NA | TRBJ2-1 | NA
TGTGCCAGCTCAAGTACAGGGGGCCGCGGAGATACGCAGTATTTT | CASSSTGGRGDTQYF | TRBV18 | TRBD1 | TRBJ2-3 | once
TGTGCCACCAGTGGCGGGAGGGCCCGGACCGGGGAGCTGTTTTTT | CATSGGRARTGELFF | TRBV2 | TRBD2 | TRBJ2-2 | NA
TGTGCCAGTAGTATCGAAGGGTACTATGGCTACACCTTC | CASSIEGYYGYTF | TRBV19 | NA | TRBJ1-2 | once
TGCGCCAGCAGCCAAGATACGGACCAAGAGACCCAGTACTTC | CASSQDTDQETQYF | TRBV4-1 | NA | TRBJ2-5 | NA
TGCGCCAGCGAAATAGGGGGCGCGGGGACCGGGGAGCTGTTTTTT | CASEIGGAGTGELFF | TRBV5-1 | NA | TRBJ2-2 | NA
TGTGCCAGCTCACCAACAATTGTCTATGGCTACACCTTC | CASSPTIVYGYTF | TRBV18 | NA | TRBJ1-2 | NA
TGTGCCAGTAGCGGGAGAGCCTACGAGCAGTACTTC | CASSGRAYEQYF | TRBV19 | NA | TRBJ2-7 | once
TGCGCCAGCAGCTCGTCGACAGGGAACTATGGCTACACCTTC | CASSSSTGNYGYTF | TRBV5-1 | TRBD1 | TRBJ1-2 | NA
TGCGCCAGCAGCCGCGAAACACTCAAAAACAATGAGCAGTTCTTC | CASSRETLKNNEQFF | TRBV5-1 | NA | TRBJ2-1 | NA
TGTGCCAGCAGTTACTCCGGGACAGTTGATGAAAAACTGTTTTTT | CASSYSGTVDEKLFF | TRBV6-5 | TRBD1 | TRBJ1-4 | NA
TGTGCCAGCAGCGACTTACTAGCGGGAGGGGAAGATACGCAGTATTTT | CASSDLLAGGEDTQYF | TRBV5-4 | TRBD2 | TRBJ2-3 | NA
TGTGCCATCAGTGAGCCTGACAGGCCCAGCTCTGGAAACACCATATATTTT | CAISEPDRPSSGNTIYF | TRBV10-3 | NA | TRBJ1-3 | NA
TGTGCCAGCAGCTTGGTTATGACAGGGGGTGGCTACACCTTC | CASSLVMTGGGYTF | TRBV5-4 | TRBD1 | TRBJ1-2 | NA
TGTGCCACCAGCAGGGACAGGGGCGCTGAAGCTTTCTTT | CATSRDRGAEAFF | TRBV15 | TRBD1 | TRBJ1-1 | NA
TGTGCCAGCAGCCAACCCACTAGCGGGAGGGTCGAGCAGTACTTC | CASSQPTSGRVEQYF | TRBV14 | TRBD2 | TRBJ2-7 | NA
TGTGCCATCAGTGAGTCAAGGGACCTACGCGGGATTAGCTCCTACGAGCAGTACTTC | CAISESRDLRGISSYEQYF | TRBV10-3 | NA | TRBJ2-7 | NA
TGCAGCGTTGTAAGCGGGCCCTCCTACGAGCAGTACTTC | CSVVSGPSYEQYF | TRBV29-1 | NA | TRBJ2-7 | NA
TGTGCCAGCAGCCCCGGACAGGGGGTAGCAGATACGCAGTATTTT | CASSPGQGVADTQYF | TRBV11-2 | TRBD1 | TRBJ2-3 | NA